The sequence of this TCR beta chain was determined in a study of blood T cells in healthy people across ages (dated by TCRdb to about 2015). Turning to the overall study: In model experiments, roughly one uniquely barcoded TCR beta cDNA molecule per two T cells was captured by template switching. Age-related changes in TCR beta repertoire diversity were measured in the study by deep sequencing normalized with unique cDNA molecular identifiers. The donors were split into four age groups: young (average 16 years), middle-aged (roughly 39), aged (approximately 60) and long-lived (approximately 80). Donors of different ages were randomly distributed across sequencing lanes to avoid experimental bias. Using the same blood draw, the study looked at two additional independent replicas of 1 million unique cDNA reads for two donors, one aged 18 to 29 and the other aged 80 or older. The paper's findings and limits, for the study overall: The percentage of naive T cells measured by flow cytometry correlated strongly with observed TCR beta diversity. Conclusive comparison of naive and antigen-experienced compartments was prevented by the profiling of bulk unsorted PBMCs. Estimates of total diversity based on one million sequenced T cells were considered lower bounds and underestimates. Compared with the aged group, more naive CD4+ T cells, fewer expanded clones and increased TCR diversity were shown by the long-lived group, suggesting age selection. Observed TCR beta diversity per million T cells fell roughly linearly with age, and a significant reduction was already apparent by age around 40. Because the CMV infection status of the donors was unknown, age-related changes in expanded clonotypes may potentially have been confounded.

V is shortened by 0 bases, J by 11 bases, and the region joining them spans 19 bases. The CDR3 runs 14 residues from the cysteine to the phenylalanine. Just CDR3 DNA is preserved here, 42 bases in frame from base 1. The germline V gene (reference sequence) supplies CDR1 DFQATT and CDR2 SNEGSKA. Library prep was done by 5' RACE. For sequencing, an Illumina HiSeq 2500 was employed. The second PCR ran for about 7 to 11 cycles and used a J-beta primer mix along with a sample-barcoded 5' primer. A template-switch 5' adaptor carrying 12 random nucleotides introduced a unique molecular identifier onto each TCR beta cDNA molecule. Each sample yielded at least 2.5 million CDR3-containing paired-end reads. All of the RNA was converted into first-strand cDNA using the Mint cDNA synthesis kit, with a TRBC-specific oligonucleotide serving as the primer. After uracil-DNA glycosylase treatment, a first 18-cycle PCR used universal primers M1SS and BC2_uni_R on all cDNA. Per the original workflow: Each sample was normalized by randomly selecting 1 million high-quality reads, each carrying a distinct molecular identifier. Reads sharing molecular identifiers were discarded rather than binned into consensus sequences. MiTCR, set to a Q25 quality threshold and the strictest error-elimination algorithm, was used for CDR3 identification, clonotype clustering and error correction. A nonparametric unseen species model using Euler transformation provided a lower-bound estimate of total TCR beta diversity. Using fastp at Q25 and MiXCR, TCRdb reprocessed the public reads and kept productive beta chains. Rows merge per CDR3 protein into single entries with the most common DNA and genes. TCRdb, rather than the study authors, made the V and J calls. The sample table records approximately 800,000 distinct CDR3 sequences; approximately 53% of these occur just once. Roughly 25% of the sample comes from the top ten.

The roughly 37 donors, aged roughly 6 to 95 years, were systemically healthy Caucasian individuals from Russia. Approximately 9.3 milliliters of peripheral blood were collected from each donor into EDTA-treated Vacutainer tubes. Ficoll-Paque density-gradient centrifugation was used to isolate PBMCs, with at least 6 million obtained per sample. Total RNA was extracted from PBMCs with Trizol reagent, with at least 6 micrograms obtained per sample. Naive CD45RAhigh/CD27high T cell percentages were measured by flow cytometry on a PBMC aliquot from every donor. This clonotype was detected a few times. Its binding antigen is unknown. The sample holds no much larger clone one base away, and base qualities are not on file.

The source of this sequence is a middle-aged man in good health. The sequence joins TRBV20-1 to TRBJ2-5; tentative D gene TRBD1, with 6 bases matching. The sequenced sample was blood. The CDR3 region: CSAREGRGLSVQYF. Read as DNA, the sequence is TGCAGTGCTAGAGAGGGCAGGGGTTTAAGTGTGCAGTACTTC.